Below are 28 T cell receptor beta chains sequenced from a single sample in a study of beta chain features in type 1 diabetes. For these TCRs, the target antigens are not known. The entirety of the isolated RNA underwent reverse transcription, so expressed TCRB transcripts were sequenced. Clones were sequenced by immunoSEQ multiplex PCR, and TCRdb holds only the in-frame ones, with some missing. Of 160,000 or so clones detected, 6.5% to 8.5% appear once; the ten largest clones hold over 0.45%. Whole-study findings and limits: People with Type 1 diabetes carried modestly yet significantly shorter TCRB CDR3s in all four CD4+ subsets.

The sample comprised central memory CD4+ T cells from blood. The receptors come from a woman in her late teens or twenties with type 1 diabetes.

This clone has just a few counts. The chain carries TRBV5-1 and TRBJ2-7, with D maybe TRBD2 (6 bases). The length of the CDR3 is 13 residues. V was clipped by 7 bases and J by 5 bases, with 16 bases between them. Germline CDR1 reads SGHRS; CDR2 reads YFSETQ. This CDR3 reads CASGGPGTNEQYF. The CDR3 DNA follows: TGCGCCAGCGGAGGGCCGGGGACGAACGAGCAGTACTTC.

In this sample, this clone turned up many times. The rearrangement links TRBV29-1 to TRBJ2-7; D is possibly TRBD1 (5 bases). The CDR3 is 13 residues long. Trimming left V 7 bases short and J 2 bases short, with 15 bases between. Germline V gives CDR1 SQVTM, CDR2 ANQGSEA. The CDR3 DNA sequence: TGCAGCGCCCGAGCAGGGTTCGCCTACGAGCAGTACTTC. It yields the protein CSARAGFAYEQYF.

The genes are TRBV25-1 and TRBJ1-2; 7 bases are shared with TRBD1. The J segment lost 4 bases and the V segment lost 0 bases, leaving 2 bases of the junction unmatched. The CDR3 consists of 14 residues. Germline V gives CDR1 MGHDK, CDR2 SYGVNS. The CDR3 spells CASSEYDRAYGYTF. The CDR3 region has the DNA TGTGCCAGCAGTGAATACGACAGGGCCTATGGCTACACCTTC.

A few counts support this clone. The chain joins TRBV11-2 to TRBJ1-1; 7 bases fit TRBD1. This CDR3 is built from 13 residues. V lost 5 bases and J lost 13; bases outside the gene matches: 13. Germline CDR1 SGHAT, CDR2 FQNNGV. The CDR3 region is CASSTQAGGRGFF. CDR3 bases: TGTGCCAGCAGCACCCAGGCAGGGGGAAGGGGTTTCTTT.

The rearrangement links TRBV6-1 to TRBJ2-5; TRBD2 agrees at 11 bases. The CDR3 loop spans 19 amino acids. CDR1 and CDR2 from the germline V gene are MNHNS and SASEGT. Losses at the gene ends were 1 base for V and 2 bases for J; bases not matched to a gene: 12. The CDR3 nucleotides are TGTGCCAGCAGTGAAGAGGGGGCGGCTAGCGGGGGGCCACAAGAGACCCAGTACTTC. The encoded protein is CASSEEGAASGGPQETQYF.

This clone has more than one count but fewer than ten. The CDR3 coding sequence is TGCAGCGTTGAAGATGGGGGGACTTGGGCTCCCGAAAAACTGTTTTTT. Translation gives CSVEDGGTWAPEKLFF. The gene calls are TRBV29-1 and TRBJ1-4, with a possible D match to TRBD1 (5 bases). The CDR3 length is 16 residues. Germline V gene data show CDR1 as SQVTM and CDR2 as ANQGSEA. The V and J ends lost 0 bases and 8 bases respectively, with 19 bases between them.

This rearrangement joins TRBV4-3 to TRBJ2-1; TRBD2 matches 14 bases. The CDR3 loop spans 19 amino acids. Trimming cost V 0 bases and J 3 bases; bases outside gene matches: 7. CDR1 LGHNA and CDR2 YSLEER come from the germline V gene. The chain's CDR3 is CASSQDSRTSGRLYNEQFF. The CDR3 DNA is TGCGCCAGCAGCCAAGATAGTCGGACTAGCGGGAGGCTCTACAATGAGCAGTTCTTC.

The CDR3 sequence is CASSWWGTSGRYEQYF. The CDR3 DNA reads as TGCGCCAGCAGTTGGTGGGGGACTAGCGGGAGGTACGAGCAGTACTTC. The chain is built from TRBV5-1 and TRBJ2-7, with 15 bases aligning to TRBD2. This CDR3 is built from 16 residues. Germline V gene sequence: CDR1 SGHRS, CDR2 YFSETQ. The ends lost 5 bases at V and 4 bases at J; junction bases unmatched: 7.

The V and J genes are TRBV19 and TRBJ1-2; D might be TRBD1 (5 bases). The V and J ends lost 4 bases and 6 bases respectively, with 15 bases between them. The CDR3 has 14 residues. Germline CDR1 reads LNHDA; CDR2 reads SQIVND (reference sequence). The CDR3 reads CASSRQSPLDGYTF. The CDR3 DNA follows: TGTGCCAGTAGTAGACAGTCACCCCTCGATGGCTACACCTTC.

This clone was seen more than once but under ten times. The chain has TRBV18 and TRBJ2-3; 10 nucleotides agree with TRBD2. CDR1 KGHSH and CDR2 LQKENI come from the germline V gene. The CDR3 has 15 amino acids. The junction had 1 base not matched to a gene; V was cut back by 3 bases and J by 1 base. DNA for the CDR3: TGTGCCAGCTCACCGAGCGGGGGGGGCACAGATACGCAGTATTTT. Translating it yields CASSPSGGGTDTQYF.

This chain's CDR3 is CASSRGNYGYTF. CDR3 nucleotide sequence: TGTGCCAGCTCAAGGGGCAACTATGGCTACACCTTC. The chain employs TRBV18 and TRBJ1-2, with a possible D match to TRBD1 (5 bases). Trimming took off 5 bases at V and 2 bases at J, with 6 bases between the two ends. The CDR3 consists of 12 residues. Looked up from germline, CDR1 is KGHSH and CDR2 is LQKENI.

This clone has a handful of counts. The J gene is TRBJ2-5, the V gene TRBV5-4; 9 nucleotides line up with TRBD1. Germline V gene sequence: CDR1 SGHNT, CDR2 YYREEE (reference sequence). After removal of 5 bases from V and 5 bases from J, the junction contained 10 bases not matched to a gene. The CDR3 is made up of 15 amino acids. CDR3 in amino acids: CASSSGTGRWETQYF. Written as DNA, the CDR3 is TGTGCCAGCAGTTCCGGGACAGGGAGATGGGAGACCCAGTACTTC. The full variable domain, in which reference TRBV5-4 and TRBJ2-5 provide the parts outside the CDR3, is ETGVTQSPTHLIKTRGQQVTLRCSSQSGHNTVSWYQQALGQGPQFIFQYYREEENGRGNFPPRFSGLQFPNYSSELNVNALELDDSALYLCASSSGTGRWETQYFGPGTRLLVL.

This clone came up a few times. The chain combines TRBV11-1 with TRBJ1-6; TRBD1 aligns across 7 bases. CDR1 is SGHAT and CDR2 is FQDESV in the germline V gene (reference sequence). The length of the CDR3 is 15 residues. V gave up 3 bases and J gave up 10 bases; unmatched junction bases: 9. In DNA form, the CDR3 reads TGTGCCAGCAGCTTGTTGGAGGGGGCGCGATCACCCCTCCACTTT. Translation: CASSLLEGARSPLHF.

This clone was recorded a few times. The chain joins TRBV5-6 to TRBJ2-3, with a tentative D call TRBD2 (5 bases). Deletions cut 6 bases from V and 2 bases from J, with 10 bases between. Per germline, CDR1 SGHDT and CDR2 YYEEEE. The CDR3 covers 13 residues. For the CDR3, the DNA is TGTGCCAGCACCGGGGAAGTCACAGATACGCAGTATTTT. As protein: CASTGEVTDTQYF.

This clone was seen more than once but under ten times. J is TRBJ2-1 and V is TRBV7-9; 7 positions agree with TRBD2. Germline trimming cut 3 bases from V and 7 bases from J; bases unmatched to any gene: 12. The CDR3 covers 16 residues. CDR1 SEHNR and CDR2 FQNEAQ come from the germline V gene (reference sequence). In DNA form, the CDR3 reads TGTGCCAGCAGCTTCCCTGGGGCGGGAGAGGGGAATGAGCAGTTCTTC. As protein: CASSFPGAGEGNEQFF.

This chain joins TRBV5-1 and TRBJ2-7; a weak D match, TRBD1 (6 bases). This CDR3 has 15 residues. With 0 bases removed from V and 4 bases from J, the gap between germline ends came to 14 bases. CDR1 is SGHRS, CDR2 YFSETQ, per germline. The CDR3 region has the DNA TGCGCCAGCAGCTTGGCCCCCGCGACAGGTTACGAGCAGTACTTC. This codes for CASSLAPATGYEQYF.

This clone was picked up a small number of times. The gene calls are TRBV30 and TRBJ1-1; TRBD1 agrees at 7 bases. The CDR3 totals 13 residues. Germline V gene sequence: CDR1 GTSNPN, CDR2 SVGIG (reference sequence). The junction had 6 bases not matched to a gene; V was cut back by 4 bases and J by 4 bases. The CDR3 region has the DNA TGTGCCTGGATTTTACAGGGGCGCACTGAAGCTTTCTTT. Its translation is CAWILQGRTEAFF.

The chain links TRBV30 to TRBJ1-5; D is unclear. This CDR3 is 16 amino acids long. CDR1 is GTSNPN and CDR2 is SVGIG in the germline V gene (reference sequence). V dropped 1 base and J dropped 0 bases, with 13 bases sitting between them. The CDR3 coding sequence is TGTGCCTGGAGTGGGAGTCTTGGTTATAGCAATCAGCCCCAGCATTTT. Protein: CAWSGSLGYSNQPQHF. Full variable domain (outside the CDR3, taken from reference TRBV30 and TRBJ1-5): SQTIHQWPATLVQPVGSPLSLECTVEGTSNPNLYWYRQAAGRGLQLLFYSVGIGQISSEVPQNLSASRPQDRQFILSSKKLLLSDSGFYLCAWSGSLGYSNQPQHFGDGTRLSIL.

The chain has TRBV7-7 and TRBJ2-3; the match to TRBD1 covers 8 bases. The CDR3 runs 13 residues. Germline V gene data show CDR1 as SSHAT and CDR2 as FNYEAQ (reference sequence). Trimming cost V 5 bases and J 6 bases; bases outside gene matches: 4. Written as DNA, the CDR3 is TGTGCCAGCAGCAGCCGGGACAGGGATACGCAGTATTTT. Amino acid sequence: CASSSRDRDTQYF.

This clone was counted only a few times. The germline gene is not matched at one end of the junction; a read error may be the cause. The CDR3 loop reads CASSSQTSGANVLTF. CDR3 nucleotide sequence: TGCGCCAGCAGCTCACAGACCTCTGGGGCCAACGTCCTGACTTTC. The gene calls are TRBV5-4 and TRBJ2-6; no clear D gene. The CDR3 consists of 15 residues. Germline CDR1 and CDR2: SGHNT and YYREEE (reference sequence).

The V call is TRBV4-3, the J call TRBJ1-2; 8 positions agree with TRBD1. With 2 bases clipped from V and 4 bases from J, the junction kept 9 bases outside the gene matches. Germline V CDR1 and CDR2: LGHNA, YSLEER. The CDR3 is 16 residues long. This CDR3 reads CASSQSRDRPSYGYTF. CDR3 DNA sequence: TGCGCCAGCAGCCAATCGCGGGACAGGCCGAGCTATGGCTACACCTTC.

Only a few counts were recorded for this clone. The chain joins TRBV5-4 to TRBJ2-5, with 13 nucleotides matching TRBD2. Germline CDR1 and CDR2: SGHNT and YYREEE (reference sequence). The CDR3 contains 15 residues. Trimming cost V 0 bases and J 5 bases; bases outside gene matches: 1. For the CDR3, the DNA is TGTGCCAGCAGCTTGGGACTAGCGGGGGGCGAGACCCAGTACTTC. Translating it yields CASSLGLAGGETQYF.

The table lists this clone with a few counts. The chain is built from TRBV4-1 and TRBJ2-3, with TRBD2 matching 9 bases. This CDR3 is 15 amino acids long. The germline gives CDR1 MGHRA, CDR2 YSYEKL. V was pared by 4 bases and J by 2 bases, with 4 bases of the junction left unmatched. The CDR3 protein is CASSRIAGDTDTQYF. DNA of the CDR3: TGCGCCAGCAGCCGCATAGCGGGGGACACAGATACGCAGTATTTT.

The CDR3 sequence: CASSRLARTGRNEKLFF. CDR3 in DNA: TGTGCCAGTAGTAGGCTGGCCCGGACAGGACGGAATGAAAAACTGTTTTTT. This rearrangement joins TRBV19 to TRBJ1-4, with 7 bases aligning to TRBD1. This CDR3 comprises 17 residues. Germline CDR1 and CDR2: LNHDA and SQIVND (reference sequence). V dropped 4 bases and J dropped 5; count of bases not matched to a gene: 13.

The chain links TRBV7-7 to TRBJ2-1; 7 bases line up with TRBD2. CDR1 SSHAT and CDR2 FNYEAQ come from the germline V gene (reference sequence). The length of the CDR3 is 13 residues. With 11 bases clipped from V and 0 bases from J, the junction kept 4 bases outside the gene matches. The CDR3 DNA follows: TGTGCCGTGGGCGGGAGCTCCTACAATGAGCAGTTCTTC. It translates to CAVGGSSYNEQFF.

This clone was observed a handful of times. CDR3 nucleotide sequence: TGTGCCAGCAGCCAAGTTCAGGGTGATGAAAAACTGTTTTTT. Translation gives CASSQVQGDEKLFF. This chain connects TRBV4-2 to TRBJ1-4; perhaps TRBD1 as D (5 bases). The CDR3 is 14 amino acids. V shed 1 base and J shed 6 bases, with 9 bases lying between them. Germline-derived CDR1 and CDR2 are LGHNA and YNFKEQ.

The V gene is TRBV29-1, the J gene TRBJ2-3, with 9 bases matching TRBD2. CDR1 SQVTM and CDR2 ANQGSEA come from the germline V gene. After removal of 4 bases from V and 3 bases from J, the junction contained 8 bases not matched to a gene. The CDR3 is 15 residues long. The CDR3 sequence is CSVVGAGGPTDTQYF. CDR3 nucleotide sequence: TGCAGCGTTGTAGGGGCGGGGGGGCCAACAGATACGCAGTATTTT.

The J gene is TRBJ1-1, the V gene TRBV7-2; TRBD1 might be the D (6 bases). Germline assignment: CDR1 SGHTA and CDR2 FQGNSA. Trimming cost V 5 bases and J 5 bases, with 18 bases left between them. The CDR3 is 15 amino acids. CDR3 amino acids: CASSGFGGAVTEAFF. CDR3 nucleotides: TGTGCCAGCAGCGGCTTTGGGGGCGCGGTTACTGAAGCTTTCTTT.